A selection of T cell receptor beta chains follows, all from one sample in a study of blood T cells in healthy people across ages. TCRdb itself ran the 5' RACE reads through MiXCR, one entry per CDR3 protein. The repertoire holds about 1.4 million distinct CDR3 sequences, 59% seen once, with 6.5% to 8.5% in the top ten. The source material was blood. These receptors were collected from a man aged 18 to 30 in good health. CDR3s leave out the opening cysteine and the closing phenylalanine or tryptophan. Fields, in order: clone size, V gene, J gene, CDR3 protein. For some rows the clone size is stated as once, few or many, or as a class when expanded; others skip it.

>.|TRBV4-1|TRBJ2-7
ASSQSLARDRGYEQY
>.|TRBV7-2|TRBJ2-7
ASSLGTLSYEQY
>.|TRBV4-1|TRBJ2-5
ASSQVSRPETQY
>few|TRBV4-2|TRBJ2-1
ASSQTMRGDNEQF
>.|TRBV9|.
ASSGRGGGASREGPETQY
>few|TRBV15|TRBJ2-7
ATSRDGGRKDEQY
>few|TRBV4-3|TRBJ2-3
ASSQDTGRDTQY
>.|TRBV6-6|TRBJ2-2
ASSYSQGGGELF
>.|TRBV7-9|TRBJ1-1
GGSFEWANTEAF
>.|TRBV12-3/TRBV12-4|TRBJ2-7
ASRREGSIYEQY
>once|TRBV6-5|TRBJ1-6
ASSYAGGQLLESPLH
>.|TRBV15|.
ATSTQDLGETQY
>few|TRBV4-2|.
ASSPTLTGGHEQY
>.|TRBV4-1|TRBJ2-1
ASTTPLFGSPPEQF
>few|TRBV11-2|TRBJ2-7
ASSSEVPTYEQY
>many|TRBV15|TRBJ2-7
ATRLGVSYEQY
>.|TRBV2|TRBJ2-1
ASSDLQDRGNEQF
>.|TRBV20-1|TRBJ2-3
SAPSYGTDTQY
>.|TRBV27|.
ASAPARGTQY
>.|TRBV3-1|TRBJ2-3
ASSPGPGAGDTQY
>.|TRBV5-1|TRBJ2-3
ASSSGQGASAGNTQY
>.|TRBV5-1|TRBJ2-3
ASSLTGGGVDTQY
>.|TRBV20-1|TRBJ2-1
SARGGSLGYNEQF
>.|TRBV2|TRBJ2-7
ASSEARTYEQY
>few|TRBV3-1|TRBJ2-1
ASSQDPRLTEQF
>.|TRBV6-1|TRBJ2-5
ASPRDGQETQY
>few|TRBV4-1|TRBJ2-5
ASSLRRSEAETQY